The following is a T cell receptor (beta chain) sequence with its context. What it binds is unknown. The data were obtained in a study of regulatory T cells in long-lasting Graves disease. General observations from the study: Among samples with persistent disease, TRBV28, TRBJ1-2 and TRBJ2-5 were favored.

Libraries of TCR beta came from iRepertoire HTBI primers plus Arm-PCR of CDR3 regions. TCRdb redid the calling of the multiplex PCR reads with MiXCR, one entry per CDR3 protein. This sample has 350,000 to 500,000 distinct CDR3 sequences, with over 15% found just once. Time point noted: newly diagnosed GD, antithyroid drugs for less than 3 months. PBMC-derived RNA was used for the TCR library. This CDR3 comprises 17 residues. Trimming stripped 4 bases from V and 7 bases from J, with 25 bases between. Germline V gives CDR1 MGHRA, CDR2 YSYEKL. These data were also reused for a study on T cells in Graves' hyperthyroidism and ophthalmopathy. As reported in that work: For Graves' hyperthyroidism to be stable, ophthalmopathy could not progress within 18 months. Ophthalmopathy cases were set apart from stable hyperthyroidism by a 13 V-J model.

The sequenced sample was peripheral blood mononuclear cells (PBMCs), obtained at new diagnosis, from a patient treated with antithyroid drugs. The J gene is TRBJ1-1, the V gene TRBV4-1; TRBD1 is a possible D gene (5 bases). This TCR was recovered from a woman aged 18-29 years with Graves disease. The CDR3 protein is CASSPLPLGTVDYEAFF. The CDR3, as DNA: TGCGCCAGCAGCCCACTCCCATTAGGGACTGTCGATTATGAAGCTTTCTTT.